The entry that follows covers one T cell receptor (beta chain) sequence. This sample was included in a study of blood T cell repertoires in COVID-19. Study-level information: Recovered status applied to Cohort 3 donors who had two consecutive negative PCRs. It also applied to those with clearance or with symptom resolution. Samples of COVID-19 (acute and convalescent) were obtained from the United States, Italy and Spain. Sources were T cells, B-cell-depleted T cells, or PBMCs; the material itself was cDNA or gDNA.

Libraries were prepared by immunoSEQ multiplex PCR; TCRdb keeps only in-frame clonotypes and omits some of them. The sample holds over 150,000 clones, around 80% seen once. Germline CDR1 and CDR2: KGHSH and LQKENI. Germline trimming cut 2 bases from V and 8 bases from J; bases unmatched to any gene: 2. CDR3 size: 12 residues. Study members were between roughly 18 and 90 years old and lived in approximately 25 US regions. The chain is built from TRBV18 and TRBJ1-1; 7 bases are a match to TRBD1. The TCR originated in a woman in her sixties or seventies in a cohort exposed to, infected with or recovered from COVID-19 (not recorded which). The sequenced sample consisted of PBMCs or T cells enriched from blood (not recorded which). The DNA of the CDR3 is TGTGCCAGCTCACCATTGACAGGGGAAGCTTTCTTT. It specifies CASSPLTGEAFF.